The next 29 T cell receptor beta chains were all read from a single sample in a study of CD8+CD57+ T cells in acquired aplastic anemia. Genomic DNA constituted the template upon which TCR beta VDJ and CDR3 profiling was performed. One entry per CDR3 protein, called by TCRdb with MiXCR from the reads. The table has 200,000 to 300,000 distinct CDR3 sequences, 65% to 90% seen once; the top ten hold 42%. Selection for sequencing was limited to patients who had shown CD8+CD57+ cell expansion by flow cytometry. Sequencing was done on a sample of sorted CD4+, CD8+, or CD8+CD57+ T cells (not recorded which) from PBMCs. The source is a human donor with aplastic anemia.

V gene TRBV11-2 combines with J gene TRBJ1-4; D is unclear. Trimming left V 5 bases short and J 7 bases short, with 8 bases between. CDR1 SGHAT and CDR2 FQNNGV come from the germline V gene. The CDR3 contains 12 residues. The DNA for the CDR3 is TGTGCCAGCAGCCAGCAGAGTGAAAAACTGTTTTTT. This sequence encodes CASSQQSEKLFF.

This clonotype showed up many times. The V gene is TRBV11-3, the J gene TRBJ2-1; TRBD1 might be the D (5 bases). With 0 bases removed from V and 8 bases from J, the gap between germline ends came to 8 bases. Germline CDR1 reads SGHNT; CDR2 reads YENEEA. The CDR3 extends over 13 amino acids. The CDR3 DNA reads TGTGCCAGCAGCTTAGATCTGACAGATGAGCAGTTCTTC. Its protein product is CASSLDLTDEQFF.

This clonotype occurred a few times. A junction end diverges from the germline sequence, so it may reflect a read error. The chain is built from TRBV29-1 and TRBJ2-7; 11 positions match TRBD1. The CDR3 spans 13 residues. CDR1 and CDR2 (germline): SQVTM, ANQGSEA. This CDR3 is CSARTGGAGEQCF. DNA for the CDR3: TGCAGCGCAAGGACAGGGGGCGCGGGCGAGCAGTGCTTC.

The rearrangement uses TRBV7-2 and TRBJ2-1, with 9 bases identical to TRBD2. V trimming: 5 bases; J trimming: 12 bases; junction bases outside the gene matches: 17. Germline V gives CDR1 SGHTA, CDR2 FQGNSA. The CDR3 sequence is 16 residues long. CDR3 protein: CASSLQRSGGSDLQFF. DNA for the CDR3: TGTGCCAGCAGCCTTCAAAGAAGCGGGGGGAGCGACCTGCAGTTCTTC.

The gene calls are TRBV24-1 and TRBJ1-2, with 7 bases fitting TRBD1. The CDR3 contains 13 residues. The germline V gene has CDR1 KGHDR and CDR2 SFDVKD. The V segment lost 4 bases and the J segment 6 bases; nucleotides outside the gene matches: 4. The CDR3 DNA follows: TGTGCCACCAGTGACAGACAGGGCGATGGCTACACCTTC. Translation: CATSDRQGDGYTF.

This clonotype was detected many times. V is TRBV4-1 and J is TRBJ2-3, with a weak D call TRBD2 (7 bases). The CDR3 loop spans 15 amino acids. Per the germline V gene, CDR1 is MGHRA and CDR2 is YSYEKL. Trimming took 0 bases from V and 6 from J, leaving 13 bases between them. This CDR3 is CASSQDGGRGDTQYF. Written as DNA, the CDR3 is TGCGCCAGCAGCCAAGATGGGGGGCGGGGGGATACGCAGTATTTT.

Ten or more counts support this clonotype. The chain uses TRBV6-2 or TRBV6-3 and TRBJ2-5, with TRBD2 identical over 8 bases. CDR1 is MNHEY, CDR2 SVGEGT, per germline. The CDR3 loop spans 15 amino acids. The trim removed 5 bases at V and 2 bases at J, leaving 7 bases unmatched. The CDR3 here is CASSTDGREQETQYF. For the CDR3, the DNA is TGTGCCAGCAGTACGGACGGGAGGGAACAAGAGACCCAGTACTTC.

The chain recombines TRBV7-9 with TRBJ2-3; 9 positions agree with TRBD2. The CDR3 covers 16 residues. Germline-derived CDR1 and CDR2 are SEHNR and FQNEAQ (reference sequence). J lost 11 bases, V lost 3 bases, and 15 bases had no gene match. The CDR3 here is CASSFHRSGGSDEQYF. DNA of the CDR3: TGTGCCAGCAGCTTTCATAGGAGCGGGGGGAGCGATGAGCAGTATTTT.

About this clonotype: With a much larger clone just one base away, this may be a read error. No DNA is shown, since the ends of the CDR3 on it are uncertain; the CDR3 is the one TCRdb lists. The gene calls are TRBV9 and TRBJ1-4. The CDR3 length is 17 residues, termini included. The germline CDR1 and CDR2 sequences are SGDLS and YYNGEE. The CDR3 here is CASSVGSETQYFEKLFF.

The J gene is TRBJ1-6, the V gene TRBV7-2, with a tentative D call TRBD1 (6 bases). This CDR3 has 14 residues. Trimming left V 6 bases short and J 13 bases short, with 19 bases between. Germline V lookup: CDR1 SGHTA, CDR2 FQGNSA. The CDR3: CASSSGRGNYPLHF. In DNA form, the CDR3 reads TGTGCCAGCAGTTCAGGCAGGGGCAATTATCCCCTCCACTTT.

The chain has TRBV29-1 and TRBJ2-1; no definite D call. CDR3 length: 15 residues. Trimming stripped 3 bases from V and 0 bases from J, with 12 bases between. The germline V gene has CDR1 SQVTM and CDR2 ANQGSEA. DNA of the CDR3: TGCAGCGTTGACATTGGCCGGAGCTCCTACAATGAGCAGTTCTTC. It is translated as CSVDIGRSSYNEQFF.

The chain has TRBV24-1 and TRBJ2-3, with 14 bases lining up with TRBD2. The J call is uncertain, as TRBJ2-1 better fits the DNA end. This CDR3 is built from 14 residues. CDR1 is KGHDR and CDR2 is SFDVKD in the germline V gene. The DNA for the CDR3 is TGTGCCACCGGGACTAGCGGGAGTCCGGATACGCAGTTCTTC. Translated: CATGTSGSPDTQFF.

CDR3 loop: CASSEAGYEQYF. DNA for the CDR3: TGTGCCAGCAGTGAAGCAGGATACGAGCAGTACTTC. The chain combines TRBV2 with TRBJ2-7; D is unclear. The ends were cut back, 0 bases at V and 4 bases at J, with 4 bases in the middle. This CDR3 region has 12 residues. Germline assignment: CDR1 SNHLY and CDR2 FYNNEI. Drawing the rest from reference TRBV2 and TRBJ2-7, the complete variable domain is EPEVTQTPSHQVTQMGQEVILRCVPISNHLYFYWYRQILGQKVEFLVSFYNNEISEKSEIFDDQFSVERPDGSNFTLKIRSTKLEDSAMYFCASSEAGYEQYFGPGTRLTVT.

This clonotype appeared a few times. This chain links TRBV24-1 with TRBJ2-3, with TRBD2 matching 12 bases. V lost 9 bases, J lost 0 bases, and 0 bases stayed unmatched. The CDR3 covers 14 residues. CDR1 and CDR2 from the germline V gene are KGHDR and SFDVKD. The CDR3 sequence: CATGTSGSTDTQYF. DNA for the CDR3: TGTGCCACCGGGACTAGCGGGAGCACAGATACGCAGTATTTT.

Comments on this clonotype: One end of the junction fails to match germline, which may point to a read error. The genes are TRBV7-3 and TRBJ2-3, with a possible D match to TRBD2 (6 bases). The CDR3 spans 14 residues. CDR1 is SGHTA, CDR2 FQGTGA, per germline. The CDR3 sequence is CASSIGGGGKDPQF. As DNA, the CDR3 is TGTGCCAGCAGCATCGGCGGAGGCGGGAAAGATCCGCAGTTT.

This clonotype appeared once. This rearrangement joins TRBV7-8 to TRBJ2-7; unclear D gene. CDR1 is SGHVS, CDR2 FQNEAQ, per germline. The germline V and J ends were trimmed by 0 bases and 9 bases, with 15 bases remaining between them. CDR3 length: 14 amino acids. CDR3 sequence reads: CASSLAEGTDTQYF. The DNA for the CDR3 is TGTGCCAGCAGCTTAGCGGAAGGTACCGACACGCAGTACTTC.

The V and J genes are TRBV7-9 and TRBJ1-6; D remains ambiguous. CDR1 SEHNR and CDR2 FQNEAQ come from the germline V gene (reference sequence). Trimming took off 4 bases at V and 11 bases at J, with 15 bases between the two ends. The CDR3 covers 14 residues. Written as DNA, the CDR3 is TGTGCCAGCAGCTCTGAAAGGAGACTGGCACCCCTCCACTTT. Amino acid sequence: CASSSERRLAPLHF.

As concerns this clonotype: No DNA is shown, since the ends of the CDR3 on it are uncertain; the CDR3 is the one TCRdb lists. The chain is built from TRBV7-9 and TRBJ2-5; the table's D call of TRBD1 was not tested on the DNA. The germline gives CDR1 SEHNR, CDR2 FQNEAQ (reference sequence). 14 amino acids form the CDR3, both terminal residues included. The CDR3 here is CASSRGDEQFFGPF.

This sequence joins TRBV5-6 and TRBJ1-2, with D unclear. Germline values: CDR1 SGHDT, CDR2 YYEEEE. The CDR3 has 13 amino acids. V was clipped by 5 bases and J by 4 bases, with 12 bases between them. DNA of the CDR3: TGTGCCAGCAGTTTTACTAAGATCTATGGCTACACCTTC. Encoded protein: CASSFTKIYGYTF.

The CDR3 DNA reads as TGTGCCAGCAGCTTCGATCTTGCCGGGGAGCTGTTTTTT. As protein: CASSFDLAGELFF. The rearrangement uses TRBV7-9 and TRBJ2-2; no clear D. Germline V gene data show CDR1 as SEHNR and CDR2 as FQNEAQ (reference sequence). CDR3 length equals 13 residues. V lost 3 bases, J lost 6 bases, and 8 bases lay in between.

This chain connects TRBV7-8 to TRBJ2-5; tentative D call: TRBD1 (7 bases). Germline V gives CDR1 SGHVS, CDR2 FQNEAQ. Trimming cost V 4 bases and J 12 bases, with 21 bases left between them. CDR3 length: 14 residues. The DNA of the CDR3 is TGTGCCAGCAGCTGGGGCAGGGGGGTAGGGACTGAGTACTTC. It encodes CASSWGRGVGTEYF. Based on the CDR3 plus reference TRBV7-8 and TRBJ2-5, the full variable domain is GAGVSQSPRYKVAKRGQDVALRCDPISGHVSLFWYQQALGQGPEFLTYFQNEAQLDKSGLPSDRFFAERPEGSVSTLKIQRTQQEDSAVYLCASSWGRGVGTEYFGPGTRLLVL.

Ten or more counts support this clonotype. A read error may explain this, as a much larger clone is one base away. As DNA, the CDR3 is TGTGCCAGCAGCCCCAGAATGGGGTGGGACAATGAGCAGTCCTTC. Translating it yields CASSPRMGWDNEQSF. V and J are TRBV9 and TRBJ2-1; perhaps TRBD1 as D (6 bases). Per germline, CDR1 SGDLS and CDR2 YYNGEE. CDR3 length: 15 residues.

J is TRBJ1-2 and V is TRBV20-1, with D possibly TRBD1 on 5 matching bases. Germline V gene sequence: CDR1 DFQATT, CDR2 SNEGSKA (reference sequence). The CDR3 runs 13 residues. V was shortened by 5 bases and J by 8 bases, with 18 bases between the two germline ends. The CDR3 nucleotides read TGCAGTGCTCCCCTGAGGGGAATCGGCGGCTACACCTTC. It encodes CSAPLRGIGGYTF.

The chain combines TRBV2 with TRBJ2-5; D might be TRBD1 (6 bases). CDR3 length equals 15 residues. V lost 6 bases and J 5 bases, leaving 19 bases between the germline ends. Looked up from germline, CDR1 is SNHLY and CDR2 is FYNNEI. The CDR3 bases are TGTGCCAGCAGCTTGACCCACGGGACAATGGAGACCCAGTACTTC. Its protein product is CASSLTHGTMETQYF.

The V gene is TRBV7-8, the J gene TRBJ2-7, with D maybe TRBD1 (7 bases). The germline V gene has CDR1 SGHVS and CDR2 FQNEAQ. This CDR3 spans 18 amino acids. Between the trimmed V and J ends, which lost 3 bases and 1 base, there was a span of 22 bases. DNA of the CDR3: TGTGCCAGCAGCTTTACAGGAGGCGGGACAGCCCTTTCCTACGAGCAGTACGTC. Amino acid sequence: CASSFTGGGTALSYEQYV.

A word on this clonotype: It is likely a read error, because the conserved phenylalanine at the end of the CDR3 is missing. The limits of the CDR3 on the DNA are not certain, so only TCRdb's listed CDR3 is given. CDR3 sequence reads: CASSVDATDVEYC. The J gene is TRBJ2-7, the V gene TRBV7-3. The CDR3 length is 13 residues, termini included. Germline V lookup: CDR1 SGHTA, CDR2 FQGTGA.

The rearrangement links TRBV11-1 to TRBJ2-7; possibly TRBD1 for D (5 bases). V was clipped by 5 bases and J by 5 bases, with 13 bases between them. Germline CDR1 and CDR2: SGHAT and FQDESV (reference sequence). This CDR3 comprises 13 residues. The CDR3 region is CASSVVLTDEQYF. CDR3 nucleotides: TGTGCCAGCAGCGTAGTTCTGACAGACGAGCAGTACTTC. The whole variable domain, filled in from reference TRBV11-1 and TRBJ2-7, reads EAEVAQSPRYKITEKSQAVAFWCDPISGHATLYWYRQILGQGPELLVQFQDESVVDDSQLPKDRFSAERLKGVDSTLKIQPAELGDSAMYLCASSVVLTDEQYFGPGTRLTVT.

The chain recombines TRBV7-9 with TRBJ2-6, with 7 nucleotides matching TRBD2. Germline trimming cut 5 bases from V and 18 bases from J; bases unmatched to any gene: 19. Germline loops: CDR1 SEHNR, CDR2 FQNEAQ (reference sequence). This CDR3 has 15 amino acids. The CDR3 here is CASSPQRSGANDQTF. The DNA for the CDR3 is TGTGCCAGCAGCCCCCAAAGAAGCGGGGCCAACGACCAGACTTTC.

As to this clonotype: The junction does not match germline at one end; this may be a read error. This chain links TRBV11-2 with TRBJ1-5, with no clear D. There are 14 residues in the CDR3. Germline CDR1 is SGHAT and CDR2 is FQNNGV. CDR3 DNA sequence: TGTGCCAGTAGCTGGGGTGGAGGGAATCAGCCCCAGCATTTT. Protein sequence: CASSWGGGNQPQHF.